The rows below give T cell receptor beta chains drawn from one sample of a study of T cell repertoires in cytomegalovirus infection. From the reads, TCRdb called clonotypes with MiXCR, one entry per CDR3 protein. The table records fewer than 550,000 distinct CDR3 sequences, over 9% of them present only once. The sample was PBMCs. The receptors originated from a human donor in good health (CMV status not recorded). Some clones in this sample may be carry-over from other donors' samples. Both conserved end residues are part of each CDR3. The D gene is left open where the match is weak. A row's size may be missing; if present it is once, few, many or a size class.

j_gene | v_gene | abundance | d_gene | CDR3nt | CDR3aa
TRBJ1-1 | TRBV19 | - | - | TGTGCCAGTAGTATACGGGCCATGAACACTGAAGCTTTCTTT | CASSIRAMNTEAFF
TRBJ2-1 | TRBV3-1 | - | - | TGTGCCAGCAGCCTCACAAGGCCCAATGAGCAGTTCTTC | CASSLTRPNEQFF
TRBJ2-6 | TRBV28 | few | - | TGTGCCAGCAGTTCGGGATCCGCTGGGGCCAACGTCCTGACTTTC | CASSSGSAGANVLTF
TRBJ1-1 | TRBV12-3/TRBV12-4 | many | TRBD1 | TGTGCCAGCAGTTTAGCGGGTACAGGGGCCACTGAAGCTTTCTTT | CASSLAGTGATEAFF
TRBJ2-1 | TRBV10-3 | few | - | TGTGCCATCAGTGAGTCCGGGAGTTCCTACAATGAGCAGTTCTTC | CAISESGSSYNEQFF
TRBJ2-7 | TRBV6-5 | many | - | TGTGCCAGCAGTTACGGGCTTTCCTACGAGCAGTACTTC | CASSYGLSYEQYF
TRBJ1-1 | TRBV3-1 | - | - | TGTGCCAGCAGCCAAGGGGCGTTGGGGCTCGGGACTGAAGCTTTCTTT | CASSQGALGLGTEAFF
TRBJ2-7 | TRBV5-1 | few | TRBD2 | TGCGCCAGCAGCCCCGGGATCACTAGCGGAACCTACGTAGAGCAGTACTTC | CASSPGITSGTYVEQYF
TRBJ2-1 | TRBV29-1 | - | TRBD2 | TGCAGCGTTGAGAGCGGGGTCTCCTACAATGAGCAGTTCTTC | CSVESGVSYNEQFF
TRBJ2-1 | TRBV5-1 | few | - | TGCGCCAGCAGCCGGACAACGTCCTACAATGAGCAGTTCTTC | CASSRTTSYNEQFF
TRBJ2-1 | TRBV7-6 | many | TRBD1 | TGTGCCAGCAGCGGGACAGGGGCTTACAATGAGCAGTTCTTC | CASSGTGAYNEQFF
TRBJ2-1 | TRBV3-1 | few | TRBD2 | TGTGCCAGCAGCCAAACTAGCGGGAGCGAAAATGAGCAGTTCTTC | CASSQTSGSENEQFF
TRBJ2-2 | TRBV5-1 | few | TRBD1 | TGCGCCAGCAGCTTGGCCCCAGTGGGACAGGGGTACACCGGGGAGCTGTTTTTT | CASSLAPVGQGYTGELFF
TRBJ2-5 | TRBV10-3 | - | - | TGTGCCATCAGACCGGGCGGACACCTAAAAGAGACCCAGTACTTC | CAIRPGGHLKETQYF
TRBJ2-1 | TRBV27 | few | - | TGTGCCAGCAGTCGCGACTCTCCGGGCTCCTACAATGAGCAGTTCTTC | CASSRDSPGSYNEQFF
TRBJ2-3 | TRBV20-1 | - | TRBD2 | TGCAGTGCGAGAGGGGCGGGAGGAGGGTTAGATACGCAGTATTTT | CSARGAGGGLDTQYF
TRBJ1-2 | TRBV12-3/TRBV12-4 | - | - | TGTGCCAGCAGTTTCAGGGGCCTCTATGGCTACACCTTC | CASSFRGLYGYTF
TRBJ2-7 | TRBV29-1 | - | TRBD1 | TGCAGCGTTGAAAAAGGGGACAGGTACGAGCAGTACTTC | CSVEKGDRYEQYF
TRBJ2-7 | TRBV28 | - | TRBD2 | TGTGCCAGCACAAGCGGGAGTATTTCCTACGAGCAGTACTTC | CASTSGSISYEQYF
TRBJ2-3 | TRBV6-1 | - | TRBD2 | TGTGCCAGCACGGGAGGGATCGCAGATACGCAGTATTTT | CASTGGIADTQYF
TRBJ1-5 | TRBV15 | many | - | TGTGCCACCAGCAGAGATCTGAAGGGGTCTAGCAATCAGCCCCAGCATTTT | CATSRDLKGSSNQPQHF
TRBJ2-3 | TRBV11-2 | - | - | TGTGCCAGCAGCCCCGAATGGGGCACAGATACGCAGTATTTT | CASSPEWGTDTQYF
TRBJ2-1 | TRBV20-1 | many | TRBD2 | TGCAGTGCCATAGTGATTAGCGGGAGGTCCTACAATGAGCAGTTCTTC | CSAIVISGRSYNEQFF
TRBJ1-6 | TRBV3-1 | - | TRBD1 | TGTGCCAGCAGCCAAGGGACAGGGGTCGGGTCACCCCTCCACTTT | CASSQGTGVGSPLHF
TRBJ1-1 | TRBV29-1 | few | TRBD1 | TGCAGCGTTACCTACCGGGACAGGGGCACTGAAGCTTTCTTT | CSVTYRDRGTEAFF
TRBJ1-2 | TRBV27 | many | TRBD1 | TGTGCCAGCAGTCGTTCAGGGGGCGATTATGGCTACACCTTC | CASSRSGGDYGYTF
TRBJ2-2 | TRBV28 | many | - | TGTGCCAGCAAGAGAGCAACGAACACCGGGGAGCTGTTTTTT | CASKRATNTGELFF
TRBJ2-1 | TRBV5-4 | many | - | TGTGCCAGCAGCCCCCGGGGGTTAGTATATGGTGAGCAGTTCTTC | CASSPRGLVYGEQFF
TRBJ1-5 | TRBV7-6 | many | TRBD1 | TGTGCCAGCAGCTTAGCGATCGGACAGGGGAAGCCCCAGCATTTT | CASSLAIGQGKPQHF
TRBJ1-2 | TRBV6-2/TRBV6-3 | many | - | TGTGCCAGCAGCGTGGATCCTTATGGCTACACCTTC | CASSVDPYGYTF
TRBJ1-6 | TRBV6-5 | many | - | TGTGCCAGCAGTTACCGTAGCGGGATCTATAATTCACCCCTCCACTTT | CASSYRSGIYNSPLHF
TRBJ1-1 | TRBV12-3/TRBV12-4 | many | - | TGTGCCAGCAGTCGGACGACGAACACTGAAGCTTTCTTT | CASSRTTNTEAFF
TRBJ2-2 | TRBV30 | - | TRBD2 | TGTGCCTGGGTTACCCCGGGGCTAGCGGGAGGAACCGCCGGGGAGCTGTTTTTT | CAWVTPGLAGGTAGELFF
TRBJ2-6 | TRBV7-2 | many | - | TGTGCCAGCAGCTTAGGGGGTAGTACTGGGGCCAACGTCCTGACTTTC | CASSLGGSTGANVLTF
TRBJ2-5 | TRBV6-6 | many | - | TGTGCCAGCTGGTCGGAGACCCAGTACTTC | CASWSETQYF
TRBJ2-1 | TRBV4-2 | many | - | TGTGCCAGCAGCCAAGATCGGGGTGATGAGCAGTTCTTC | CASSQDRGDEQFF
TRBJ2-7 | TRBV20-1 | few | - | TGCAGTGCTAGAGATGGAACAGTCCTATACGAGCAGTACTTC | CSARDGTVLYEQYF
TRBJ1-5 | TRBV12-3/TRBV12-4 | many | TRBD1 | TGTGCCAGCAGTTTAAGGGGCAGGGGGTTACTTACCTACTTTGGTCAGCCCCAGCATTTT | CASSLRGRGLLTYFGQPQHF
TRBJ2-1 | TRBV7-2 | many | TRBD1 | TGTGCCAGCAGCCCGAACCCAGGGGGCGGGTACAATGAGCAGTTCTTC | CASSPNPGGGYNEQFF
TRBJ1-1 | TRBV10-3 | many | - | TGTGCCATCAGTTCCCCGGGAACGAACACTGAAGCTTTCTTT | CAISSPGTNTEAFF
TRBJ1-5 | TRBV6-2/TRBV6-3 | few | TRBD1 | TGTGCCAGCAGTTCGTCGACAGGGTTGGATCAGCCCCAGCATTTT | CASSSSTGLDQPQHF